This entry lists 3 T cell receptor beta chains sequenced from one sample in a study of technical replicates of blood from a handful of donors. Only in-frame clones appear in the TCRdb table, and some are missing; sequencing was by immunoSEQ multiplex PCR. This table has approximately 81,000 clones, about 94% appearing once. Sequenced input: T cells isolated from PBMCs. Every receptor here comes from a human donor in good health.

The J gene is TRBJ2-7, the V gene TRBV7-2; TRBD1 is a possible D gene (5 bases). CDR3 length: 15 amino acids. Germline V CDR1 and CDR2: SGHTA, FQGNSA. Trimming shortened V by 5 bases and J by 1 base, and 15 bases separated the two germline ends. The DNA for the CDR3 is TGTGCCAGCAGCCCTACCAGGGTTTTATCCTACGAGCAGTACTTC. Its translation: CASSPTRVLSYEQYF.

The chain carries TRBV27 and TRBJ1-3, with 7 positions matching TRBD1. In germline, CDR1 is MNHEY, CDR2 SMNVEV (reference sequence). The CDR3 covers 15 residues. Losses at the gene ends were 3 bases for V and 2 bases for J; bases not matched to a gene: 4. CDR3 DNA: TGTGCCAGCAGTTTGACAGGGACAACTGGAAACACCATATATTTT. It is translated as CASSLTGTTGNTIYF.

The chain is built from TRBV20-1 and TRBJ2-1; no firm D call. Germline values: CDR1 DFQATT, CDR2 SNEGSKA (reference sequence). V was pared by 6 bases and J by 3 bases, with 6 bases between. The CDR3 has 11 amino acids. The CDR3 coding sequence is TGCAGTGCGGGCGACTACAATGAGCAGTTCTTC. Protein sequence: CSAGDYNEQFF.